This entry is about one T cell receptor beta chain. Germline assignment: CDR1 GTSNPN and CDR2 SVGIG (reference sequence). The CDR3 length is 15 residues. V was pared by 2 bases and J by 0 bases, with 13 bases between. These data are taken from a study of T-cell memory formation after mild COVID-19. One entry per CDR3 protein results from TCRdb running MiXCR on the 5' RACE reads. Of under 300,000 distinct CDR3 sequences listed, about 17% are singletons. This sequence originates from a young man who had mild COVID-19 (a few samples of this study predate the infection). Cell type and time point are not known. Material for sequencing was PBMCs or a T cell subset sorted from them (not recorded which). The chain employs TRBV30 and TRBJ1-1, with D possibly being TRBD1 (6 bases). The CDR3 bases are TGTGCCTGGAGTTTAGGACAGTTCATGAACACTGAAGCTTTCTTT. This sequence encodes CAWSLGQFMNTEAFF.